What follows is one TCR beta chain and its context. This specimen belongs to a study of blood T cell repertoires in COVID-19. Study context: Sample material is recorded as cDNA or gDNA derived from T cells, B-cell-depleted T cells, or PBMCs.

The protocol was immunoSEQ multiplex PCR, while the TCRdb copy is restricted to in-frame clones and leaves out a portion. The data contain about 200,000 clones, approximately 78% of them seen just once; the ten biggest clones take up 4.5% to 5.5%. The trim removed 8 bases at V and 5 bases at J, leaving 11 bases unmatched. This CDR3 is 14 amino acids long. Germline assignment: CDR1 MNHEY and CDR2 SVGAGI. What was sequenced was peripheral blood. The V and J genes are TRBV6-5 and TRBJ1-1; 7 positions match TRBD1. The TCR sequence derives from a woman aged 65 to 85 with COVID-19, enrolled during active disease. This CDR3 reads CASERGGRGTEAFF. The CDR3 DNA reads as TGTGCCAGCGAACGAGGGGGCCGGGGGACTGAAGCTTTCTTT.